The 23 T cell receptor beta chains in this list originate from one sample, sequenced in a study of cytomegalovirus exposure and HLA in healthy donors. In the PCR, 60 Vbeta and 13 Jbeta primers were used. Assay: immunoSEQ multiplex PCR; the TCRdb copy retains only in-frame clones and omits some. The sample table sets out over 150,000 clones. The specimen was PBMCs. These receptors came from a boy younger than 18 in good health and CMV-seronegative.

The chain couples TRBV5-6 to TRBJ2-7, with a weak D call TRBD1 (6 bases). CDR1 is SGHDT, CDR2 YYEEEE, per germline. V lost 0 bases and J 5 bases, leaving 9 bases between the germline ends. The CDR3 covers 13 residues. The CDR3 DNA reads TGTGCCAGCAGCTTGGGGGCAGGGGACGAGCAGTACTTC. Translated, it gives CASSLGAGDEQYF.

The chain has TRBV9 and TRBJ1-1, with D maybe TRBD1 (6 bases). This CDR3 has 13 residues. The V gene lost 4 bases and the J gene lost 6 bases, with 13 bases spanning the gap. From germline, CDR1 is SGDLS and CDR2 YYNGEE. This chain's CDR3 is CASSRGGSSEAFF. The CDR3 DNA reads TGTGCCAGCAGCAGGGGGGGAAGCTCTGAAGCTTTCTTT. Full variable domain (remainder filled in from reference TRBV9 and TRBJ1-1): DSGVTQTPKHLITATGQRVTLRCSPRSGDLSVYWYQQSLDQGLQFLIQYYNGEERAKGNILERFSAQQFPDLHSELNLSSLELGDSALYFCASSRGGSSEAFFGQGTRLTVV.

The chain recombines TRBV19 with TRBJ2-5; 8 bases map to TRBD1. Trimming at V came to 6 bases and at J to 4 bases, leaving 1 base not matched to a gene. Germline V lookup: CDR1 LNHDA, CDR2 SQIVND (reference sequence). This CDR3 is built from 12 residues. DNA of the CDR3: TGTGCCAGTAGGGACAGGGCAGAGACCCAGTACTTC. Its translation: CASRDRAETQYF. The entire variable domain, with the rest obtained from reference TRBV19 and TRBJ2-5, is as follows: DGGITQSPKYLFRKEGQNVTLSCEQNLNHDAMYWYRQDPGQGLRLIYYSQIVNDFQKGDIAEGYSVSREKKESFPLTVTSAQKNPTAFYLCASRDRAETQYFGPGTRLLVL.

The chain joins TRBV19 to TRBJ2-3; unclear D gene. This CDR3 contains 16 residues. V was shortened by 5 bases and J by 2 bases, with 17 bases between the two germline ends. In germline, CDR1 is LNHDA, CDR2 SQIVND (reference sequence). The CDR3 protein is CASSPSMRLVTDTQYF. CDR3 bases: TGTGCCAGTAGTCCCTCGATGCGGCTCGTCACAGATACGCAGTATTTT.

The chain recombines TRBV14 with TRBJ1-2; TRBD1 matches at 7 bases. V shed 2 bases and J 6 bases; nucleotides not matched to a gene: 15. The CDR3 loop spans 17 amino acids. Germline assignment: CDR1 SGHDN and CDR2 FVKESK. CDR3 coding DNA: TGTGCCAGCAGCCAACAAGGCCTTGGACAGGCCAGGGATGGCTACACCTTC. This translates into CASSQQGLGQARDGYTF.

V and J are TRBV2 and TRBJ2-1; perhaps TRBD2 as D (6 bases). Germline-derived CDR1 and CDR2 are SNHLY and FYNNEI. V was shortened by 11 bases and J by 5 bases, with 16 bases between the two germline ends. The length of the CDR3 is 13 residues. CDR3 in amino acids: CAGALTGDNEQFF. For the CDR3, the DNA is TGTGCCGGCGCACTAACGGGGGACAATGAGCAGTTCTTC.

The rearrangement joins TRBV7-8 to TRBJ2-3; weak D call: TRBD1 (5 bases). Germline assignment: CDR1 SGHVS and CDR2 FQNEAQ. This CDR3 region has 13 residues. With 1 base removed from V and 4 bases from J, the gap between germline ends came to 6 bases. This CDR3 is CASSLDRSDTQYF. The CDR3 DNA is TGTGCCAGCAGCTTAGACAGGTCAGATACGCAGTATTTT.

The CDR3 here is CASSLVGAKNTEAFF. CDR3 DNA: TGTGCCAGCAGCTTGGTTGGGGCCAAGAACACTGAAGCTTTCTTT. The chain has TRBV5-4 and TRBJ1-1; a possible D gene is TRBD1 (5 bases). In germline, CDR1 is SGHNT, CDR2 YYREEE (reference sequence). Trimming removed 0 bases from V and 1 base from J, with 10 bases in between. The CDR3 sequence is 15 residues long.

Written as DNA, the CDR3 is TGTGCCAGCAGTGAGAGTGCCGAAGCTTTCTTT. This sequence encodes CASSESAEAFF. The chain employs TRBV7-9 and TRBJ1-1; D not certain. From germline, CDR1 is SEHNR and CDR2 FQNEAQ (reference sequence). The CDR3 is made up of 11 amino acids. V dropped 6 bases and J dropped 8 bases, with 10 bases sitting between them. Full variable domain (outside the CDR3, taken from reference TRBV7-9 and TRBJ1-1): DTGVSQNPRHKITKRGQNVTFRCDPISEHNRLYWYRQTLGQGPEFLTYFQNEAQLEKSRLLSDRFSAERPKGSFSTLEIQRTEQGDSAMYLCASSESAEAFFGQGTRLTVV.

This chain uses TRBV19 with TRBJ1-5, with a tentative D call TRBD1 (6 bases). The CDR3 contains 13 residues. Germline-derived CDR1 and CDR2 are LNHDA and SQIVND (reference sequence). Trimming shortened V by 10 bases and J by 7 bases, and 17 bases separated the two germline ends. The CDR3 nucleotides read TGTGCCACTACAGACGGGGGGGGCCAGCCCCAGCATTTT. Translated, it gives CATTDGGGQPQHF.

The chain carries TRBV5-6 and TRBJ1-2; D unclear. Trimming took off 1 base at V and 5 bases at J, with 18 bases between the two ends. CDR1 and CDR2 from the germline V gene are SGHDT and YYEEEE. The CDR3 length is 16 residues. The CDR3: CASSLIDGPPGYGYTF. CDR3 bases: TGTGCCAGCAGCTTGATCGACGGCCCCCCGGGGTATGGCTACACCTTC.

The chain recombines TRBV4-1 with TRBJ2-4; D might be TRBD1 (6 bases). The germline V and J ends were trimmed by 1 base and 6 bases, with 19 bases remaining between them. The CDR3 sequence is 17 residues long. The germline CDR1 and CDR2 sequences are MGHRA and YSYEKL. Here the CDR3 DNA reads TGCGCCAGCAGCCAAGCTCGAGGCCAGGGGCGCGGAAACATTCAGTACTTC. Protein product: CASSQARGQGRGNIQYF.

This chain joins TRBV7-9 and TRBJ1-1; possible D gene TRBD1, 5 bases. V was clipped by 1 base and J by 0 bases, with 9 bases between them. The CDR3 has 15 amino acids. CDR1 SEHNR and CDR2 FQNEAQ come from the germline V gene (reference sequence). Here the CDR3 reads CASSLGQGLNTEAFF. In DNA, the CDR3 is TGTGCCAGCAGCTTAGGGCAGGGTTTGAACACTGAAGCTTTCTTT.

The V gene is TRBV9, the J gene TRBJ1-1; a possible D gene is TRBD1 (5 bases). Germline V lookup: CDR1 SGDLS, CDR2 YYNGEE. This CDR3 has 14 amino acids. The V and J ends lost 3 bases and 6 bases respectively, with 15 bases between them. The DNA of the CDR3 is TGTGCCAGCAGCGCGCTTAGGGGTCGCCCTGAAGCTTTCTTT. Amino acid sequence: CASSALRGRPEAFF.

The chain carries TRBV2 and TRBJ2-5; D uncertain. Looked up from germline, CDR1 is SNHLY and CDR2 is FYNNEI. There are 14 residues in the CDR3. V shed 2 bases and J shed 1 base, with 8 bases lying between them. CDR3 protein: CASSEIAPQETQYF. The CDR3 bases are TGTGCCAGCAGTGAAATAGCACCCCAAGAGACCCAGTACTTC.

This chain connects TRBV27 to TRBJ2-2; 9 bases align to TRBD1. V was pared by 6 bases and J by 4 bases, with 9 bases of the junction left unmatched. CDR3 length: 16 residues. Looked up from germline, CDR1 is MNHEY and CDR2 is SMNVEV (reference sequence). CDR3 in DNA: TGTGCCAGCAGAACCGGGACAGGGAGGAGCACCGGGGAGCTGTTTTTT. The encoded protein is CASRTGTGRSTGELFF.

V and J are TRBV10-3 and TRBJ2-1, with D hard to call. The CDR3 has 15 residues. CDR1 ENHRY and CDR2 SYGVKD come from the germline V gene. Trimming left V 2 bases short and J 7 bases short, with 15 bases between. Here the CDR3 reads CAISEPAPPPNEQFF. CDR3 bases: TGTGCCATCAGTGAGCCCGCGCCCCCTCCAAATGAGCAGTTCTTC.

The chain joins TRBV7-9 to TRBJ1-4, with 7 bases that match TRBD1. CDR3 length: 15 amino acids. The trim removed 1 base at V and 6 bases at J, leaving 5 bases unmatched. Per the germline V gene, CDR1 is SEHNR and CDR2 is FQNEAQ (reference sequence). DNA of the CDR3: TGTGCCAGCAGCTTAGTAGGGCAGGGGGATGAAAAACTGTTTTTT. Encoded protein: CASSLVGQGDEKLFF.

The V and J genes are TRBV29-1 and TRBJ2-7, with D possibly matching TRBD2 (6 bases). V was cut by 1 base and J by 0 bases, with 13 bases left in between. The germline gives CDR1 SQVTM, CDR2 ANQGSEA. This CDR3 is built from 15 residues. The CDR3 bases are TGCAGCGTTGAAGGGACTACCGAGAGCTCCTACGAGCAGTACTTC. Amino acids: CSVEGTTESSYEQYF.

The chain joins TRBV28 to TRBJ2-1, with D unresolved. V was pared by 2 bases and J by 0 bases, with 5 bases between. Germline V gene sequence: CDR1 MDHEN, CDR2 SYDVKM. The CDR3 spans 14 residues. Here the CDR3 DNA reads TGTGCCAGCAGTTTACCCCTCTCCTACAATGAGCAGTTCTTC. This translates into CASSLPLSYNEQFF. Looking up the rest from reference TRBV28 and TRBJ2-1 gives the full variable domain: DVKVTQSSRYLVKRTGEKVFLECVQDMDHENMFWYRQDPGLGLRLIYFSYDVKMKEKGDIPEGYSVSREKKERFSLILESASTNQTSMYLCASSLPLSYNEQFFGPGTRLTVL.

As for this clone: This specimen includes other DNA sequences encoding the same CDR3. The CDR3 loop is CASSPSGTEAFF. Written as DNA, the CDR3 is TGCGCCAGCAGCCCAAGCGGGACTGAAGCTTTCTTT. The chain carries TRBV5-1 and TRBJ1-1; D uncertain. The CDR3 spans 12 residues. Germline V gives CDR1 SGHRS, CDR2 YFSETQ. Trimming left V 4 bases short and J 5 bases short, with 9 bases between.

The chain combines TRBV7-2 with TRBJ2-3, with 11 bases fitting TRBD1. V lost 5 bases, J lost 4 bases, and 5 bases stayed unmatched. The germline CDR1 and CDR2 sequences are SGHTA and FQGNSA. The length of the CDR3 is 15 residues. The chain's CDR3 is CASSLDRGPPDTQYF. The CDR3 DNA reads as TGTGCCAGCAGCCTGGACAGGGGGCCCCCAGATACGCAGTATTTT.

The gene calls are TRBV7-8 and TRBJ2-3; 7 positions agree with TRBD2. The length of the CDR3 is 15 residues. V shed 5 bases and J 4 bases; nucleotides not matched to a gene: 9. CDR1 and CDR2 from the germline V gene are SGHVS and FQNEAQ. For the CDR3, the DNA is TGTGCCAGCAGCCCCCCAAGCGGGGATTCAGATACGCAGTATTTT. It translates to CASSPPSGDSDTQYF.